This is a list of T cell receptor beta chains from one sample in a study of blood T cell repertoires in COVID-19. Assay: immunoSEQ multiplex PCR; the TCRdb copy retains only in-frame clones and omits some. The top ten clones hold 4.3% of a sample with 130,000 to 150,000 clones, about 83% of them seen once. Sequences were obtained from peripheral blood. The receptors shown here come from a woman in her 40s with acute or convalescent COVID-19. Each CDR3 is given with its conserved first and last residue. The D gene is left open where the match is weak. Clone size appears in some rows only: once, few, many, or a class for an expanded clone.

D: TRBD1; J: TRBJ2-2; size: -; V: TRBV6-6; DNA: TGTGCCAGCATTCCACAGGGGGTCGGGGAGCTGTTTTTT; CDR3: CASIPQGVGELFF
D: -; J: TRBJ1-1; size: -; V: TRBV9; DNA: TGTGCCAGCAGCGTAGGTTGGAACAGAAACACTGAAGCTTTCTTT; CDR3: CASSVGWNRNTEAFF
D: TRBD1; J: TRBJ2-7; size: once; V: TRBV19; DNA: TGTGCCAGTAGTATCCGACAGGGCTACGAGCAGTACTTC; CDR3: CASSIRQGYEQYF
D: -; J: TRBJ2-5; size: -; V: TRBV7-2; DNA: TGTGCCAGCAGCCTCGTGGGCAAAGAGACCCAGTACTTC; CDR3: CASSLVGKETQYF
D: -; J: TRBJ1-5; size: -; V: TRBV18; DNA: TGTGCCAGCTCACCACCGGGCAGCTCAAATCAGCCCCAGCATTTT; CDR3: CASSPPGSSNQPQHF
D: TRBD1; J: TRBJ1-4; size: -; V: TRBV23-1; DNA: TGCGCCAGCAGTCAGGGACAGGGACCTTCAACTAATGAAAAACTGTTTTTT; CDR3: CASSQGQGPSTNEKLFF
D: TRBD1; J: TRBJ1-5; size: -; V: TRBV5-1; DNA: TGCGCCAGCAGCGAGCGACAGGGTGGTCAGCCCCAGCATTTT; CDR3: CASSERQGGQPQHF
D: -; J: TRBJ1-6; size: -; V: TRBV21-1; DNA: TGTGCCAGCATCGGGGGGCAACGGAATTCACCCCTCCACTTT; CDR3: CASIGGQRNSPLHF
D: -; J: TRBJ2-7; size: -; V: TRBV6-5; DNA: TGTGCCAGCACTAACAACGGGGGAACCTACGAGCAGTACTTC; CDR3: CASTNNGGTYEQYF
D: -; J: TRBJ1-2; size: -; V: TRBV5-4; DNA: TGTGCCAGCTTGGGAGCCGGGGGGGGCTACACCTTC; CDR3: CASLGAGGGYTF
D: TRBD1; J: TRBJ2-7; size: few; V: TRBV7-2; DNA: TGTGCCAGCAGCTTTGGACAGGGGTACTCCTACGAGCAGTACTTC; CDR3: CASSFGQGYSYEQYF
D: TRBD1; J: TRBJ2-7; size: -; V: TRBV28; DNA: TGTGCCAGCAGCGTAACCGGGACAGGGTCGTACGAGCAGTACTTC; CDR3: CASSVTGTGSYEQYF
D: -; J: TRBJ2-1; size: -; V: TRBV4-3; DNA: TGCGCCAGCAGCCAAGTGGGGGCACATGAGCAGTTCTTC; CDR3: CASSQVGAHEQFF
D: TRBD1; J: TRBJ1-2; size: -; V: TRBV6-5; DNA: TGTGCCAGCAGTTACGATGGGACAGGGATGAACGGCTACACCTTC; CDR3: CASSYDGTGMNGYTF
D: -; J: TRBJ1-6; size: -; V: TRBV5-8; DNA: TGTGCCAGCAGCAACGACAGCCCGGGCCCCTATAATTCACCCCTCCACTTT; CDR3: CASSNDSPGPYNSPLHF
D: TRBD2; J: TRBJ2-1; size: -; V: TRBV5-1; DNA: TGCGCCAGCAGCTTCGGACTAGCGGGAGGTGAGCAGTTCTTC; CDR3: CASSFGLAGGEQFF
D: -; J: TRBJ2-1; size: once; V: TRBV15; DNA: TGTGCCACCAGCAGAGATTTTGGGCCCTACAATGAGCAGTTCTTC; CDR3: CATSRDFGPYNEQFF
D: TRBD1; J: TRBJ1-1; size: -; V: TRBV18; DNA: TGTGCCAGCTCACCACCGAGGGGGCTCGGGAACACTGAAGCTTTCTTT; CDR3: CASSPPRGLGNTEAFF
D: TRBD1; J: TRBJ2-1; size: -; V: TRBV19; DNA: TGTGCCAGTAGTGCTAGGGGGCGTTATGGGAATGAGCAGTTCTTC; CDR3: CASSARGRYGNEQFF
D: TRBD2; J: TRBJ2-1; size: -; V: TRBV30; DNA: TGTGCCTGGAAGAAGGGGGGACTAGCTTCCGAGGAGTTCTTC; CDR3: CAWKKGGLASEEFF
D: -; J: TRBJ1-2; size: -; V: TRBV9; DNA: TGTGCCAGCAGCGTAGTAACAGCAGGGCTCTATGGCTACACCTTC; CDR3: CASSVVTAGLYGYTF
D: TRBD2; J: TRBJ2-1; size: once; V: TRBV9; DNA: TGTGCCAGCAGGGCACTAGCGGGGAACTACAATGAGCAGTTCTTC; CDR3: CASRALAGNYNEQFF
D: TRBD1; J: TRBJ1-4; size: -; V: TRBV6-5; DNA: TGTGCCAGCAGTTATCGACAGGGGCGGCAGGAAAAACTGTTTTTT; CDR3: CASSYRQGRQEKLFF
D: TRBD1; J: TRBJ1-6; size: -; V: TRBV12-5; DNA: TGTGCTAGTGGTGGGGACAGGGCCATGGGTTCACCCCTCCACTTT; CDR3: CASGGDRAMGSPLHF
D: -; J: TRBJ2-7; size: -; V: TRBV3-1/TRBV3-2; DNA: TGTGCCAGCAGCCATGGTGGAGGGGAGCAGTACTTC; CDR3: CASSHGGGEQYF
D: -; J: TRBJ1-5; size: -; V: TRBV27; DNA: TGTGCCAGCAGCCCCGGGACACTTAGCAATCAGCCCCAGCATTTT; CDR3: CASSPGTLSNQPQHF
D: TRBD2; J: TRBJ2-1; size: -; V: TRBV27; DNA: TGTGCCAGCAATCGACTAGCGGGAGAGAATGAGCAGTTCTTC; CDR3: CASNRLAGENEQFF
D: TRBD2; J: TRBJ2-7; size: -; V: TRBV30; DNA: TGTGCCTCAAGACTAGCGGGAGCCTACGAGCAGTACTTC; CDR3: CASRLAGAYEQYF
D: TRBD2; J: TRBJ2-3; size: -; V: TRBV30; DNA: TGTGCCTGGGGGAGCGGGGGCTACACAGATACGCAGTATTTT; CDR3: CAWGSGGYTDTQYF
D: TRBD1; J: TRBJ2-7; size: -; V: TRBV6-1; DNA: TGTGCCAGCAGTGAAGGGGACAGTGATCTTTTTTACGAGCAGTACTTC; CDR3: CASSEGDSDLFYEQYF
D: TRBD1; J: TRBJ2-7; size: -; V: TRBV24-1; DNA: TGTGCCACCAGTGATTCGGGACAGGTTTCCTACGAGCAGTACTTC; CDR3: CATSDSGQVSYEQYF
D: -; J: TRBJ2-3; size: -; V: TRBV20-1; DNA: TGCAGTGCTCCACAGGGTCCGCAGTATTTT; CDR3: CSAPQGPQYF
D: -; J: TRBJ1-2; size: -; V: TRBV7-2; DNA: TGTGCCAGCAGCTTATTAAGCATCTGGGGCTACACCTTC; CDR3: CASSLLSIWGYTF
D: -; J: TRBJ1-4; size: -; V: TRBV28; DNA: TGTGCCAGCAGTCTCCGGGGGGCCGGAGAAAAACTGTTTTTT; CDR3: CASSLRGAGEKLFF
D: TRBD1; J: TRBJ2-5; size: -; V: TRBV7-6; DNA: TGTGCCAGCAGATTAAACAGGGGCCAAGAGACCCAGTACTTC; CDR3: CASRLNRGQETQYF
D: -; J: TRBJ1-1; size: -; V: TRBV2; DNA: TGTGCCAGCAGTGAAACGACAGTATCCCCTTCTGAAGCTTTCTTT; CDR3: CASSETTVSPSEAFF
D: -; J: TRBJ1-5; size: -; V: TRBV7-8; DNA: TGTGCCAGCAGCTTATGGGAGGGGCCTAGCAATCAGCCCCAGCATTTT; CDR3: CASSLWEGPSNQPQHF
D: -; J: TRBJ1-1; size: few; V: TRBV10-3; DNA: TGTGCCATCAGTGAGTTTGCTCCTATGAACACTGAAGCTTTCTTT; CDR3: CAISEFAPMNTEAFF
D: -; J: TRBJ2-3; size: once; V: TRBV30; DNA: TGTGCCTGGAGGGCCCCCCTAGGGGCCCGTAGCACAGATACGCAGTATTTT; CDR3: CAWRAPLGARSTDTQYF